Sequencing of this T cell receptor (beta chain) was carried out in a study of blood T cell repertoires in COVID-19. Study-wide background: Acute-phase and convalescent COVID-19 samples originated in the United States, Italy and Spain. T cells, B-cell-depleted T cells, or PBMCs provided the cDNA or gDNA that served as material.

V lost 4 bases and J lost 8, with 11 bases in between. Germline assignment: CDR1 LNHDA and CDR2 SQIVND (reference sequence). CDR3 length: 12 residues. Method: immunoSEQ multiplex PCR; TCRdb's copy keeps in-frame clones and lacks some. The sample lists approximately 300,000 clones; roughly 83% were seen once. This clone was recorded only once. The V call is TRBV19, the J call TRBJ1-2; D is unclear. The clonotype was recovered from a woman aged 45-65 years with acute or convalescent COVID-19. Input material: peripheral blood. The CDR3 spells CASSRHSYGYTF. As DNA, the CDR3 is TGTGCCAGTAGTAGACATTCGTACGGCTACACCTTC. The whole variable domain, filled in from reference TRBV19 and TRBJ1-2, reads DGGITQSPKYLFRKEGQNVTLSCEQNLNHDAMYWYRQDPGQGLRLIYYSQIVNDFQKGDIAEGYSVSREKKESFPLTVTSAQKNPTAFYLCASSRHSYGYTFGSGTRLTVV.